The T cell receptor (beta chain) under discussion was sequenced for a study of cytomegalovirus exposure and HLA in healthy donors. Whole-study findings and limits: The only immune exposure information that was available was CMV serostatus. Earlier findings revealed that most TCR beta V segments proved productive either about 90% or about 30% of the time.

The PCR had 60 Vbeta and 13 Jbeta primers. The protocol was immunoSEQ multiplex PCR, while the TCRdb copy is restricted to in-frame clones and leaves out a portion. The table lists about 130,000 clones, 75% to 85% of them singletons, with around 11% in the top ten. The CDR3 has 18 residues. V dropped 3 bases and J dropped 0 bases, with 18 bases sitting between them. From germline, CDR1 is KGHSH and CDR2 LQKENI. In its sample, this clone was seen a few times. The antigen is not known. This TCR was recovered from a male donor in good health and CMV-seropositive. The sequencing input was PBMCs. The rearrangement joins TRBV18 to TRBJ1-3; D remains ambiguous. Here the CDR3 reads CASSPLSSNEGSGNTIYF. CDR3 coding DNA: TGTGCCAGCTCACCCCTCTCTTCAAATGAGGGCTCTGGAAACACCATATATTTT.